These T cell receptor beta chains were read from a single sample in a study of shared clonotypes between healthy human individuals. The protocol was immunoSEQ multiplex PCR, while the TCRdb copy is restricted to in-frame clones and leaves out a portion. Here the sample spans about 2.4 million clones, roughly 93% being singletons. Material for sequencing was naive CD4+ T cells from PBMCs. The origin of the receptors is a man younger than 35 in good health. Some clones in this sample may be carry-over from other donors' samples. CDR3s include the opening cysteine and the closing phenylalanine or tryptophan. A D gene is named only where the DNA matches it firmly. Rows give clone size only sometimes, using once, few, many, or a class for an expanded clone.

V gene,clone size,J gene,D gene,CDR3 protein,CDR3 DNA
TRBV5-1,.,TRBJ2-3,.,CASSYGGTDTQYF,TGCGCCAGCAGCTACGGGGGCACAGATACGCAGTATTTT
TRBV19,.,TRBJ2-5,TRBD2,CASSIGWGGPQETQYF,TGTGCCAGTAGTATAGGGTGGGGGGGACCTCAAGAGACCCAGTACTTC
TRBV30,.,TRBJ1-4,.,CAWSLGNEKLFF,TGTGCCTGGAGCTTGGGAAATGAAAAACTGTTTTTT
TRBV19,.,TRBJ2-1,TRBD2,CASSKISGRAYLYEQFF,TGTGCCAGTAGTAAGATAAGCGGGAGGGCCTATCTTTATGAGCAGTTCTTC
TRBV11-2,.,TRBJ2-3,.,CASSFPDSPTDTQYF,TGTGCCAGCAGCTTCCCGGACAGCCCCACAGATACGCAGTATTTT
TRBV7-9,.,TRBJ1-1,.,CASSFLRGGLNTEAFF,TGTGCCAGCAGCTTCCTCCGAGGGGGACTGAACACTGAAGCTTTCTTT
TRBV9,.,TRBJ1-2,.,CASSAQSRYTF,TGTGCCAGCAGCGCCCAGTCGCGCTACACCTTC
TRBV25-1,.,TRBJ2-7,TRBD2,CASGAGVAIYEQYF,TGTGCCAGCGGGGCGGGAGTAGCGATCTACGAGCAGTACTTC
TRBV9,.,TRBJ2-3,.,CASSVAAGGLGTQYF,TGTGCCAGCAGCGTAGCGGCTGGGGGTTTAGGTACGCAGTATTTT
TRBV28,.,TRBJ1-4,.,CASSFPGRDEKLFF,TGTGCCAGCAGTTTTCCAGGGCGTGATGAAAAACTGTTTTTT
TRBV28,.,TRBJ2-7,TRBD2,CASTKTSGSYEQYF,TGTGCCAGCACTAAGACTAGCGGATCCTACGAGCAGTACTTC
TRBV19,once,TRBJ2-2,TRBD2,CASTAGGVGELFF,TGTGCCAGTACCGCGGGAGGGGTCGGGGAGCTGTTTTTT
TRBV5-5,.,TRBJ1-3,.,CASSPTGHGNTIYF,TGTGCCAGCAGCCCCACAGGGCATGGAAACACCATATATTTT
TRBV5-4,.,TRBJ2-2,.,CASSFVMGDTGELFF,TGTGCCAGCAGCTTCGTAATGGGGGACACCGGGGAGCTGTTTTTT
TRBV28,.,TRBJ1-5,.,CASSPPGQYNQPQHF,TGTGCCAGCAGCCCCCCCGGACAGTACAATCAGCCCCAGCATTTT
TRBV9,.,TRBJ2-7,.,CASSVAGNTYEQYF,TGTGCCAGCAGCGTAGCAGGGAATACCTACGAGCAGTACTTC
TRBV19,.,TRBJ2-7,.,CASSMAWGYEQYF,TGTGCCAGTAGTATGGCATGGGGGTACGAGCAGTACTTC
TRBV4-2,.,TRBJ2-7,TRBD2,CASSRSAGISSYEQYF,TGTGCCAGCAGCCGGTCAGCGGGGATTAGCTCCTACGAGCAGTACTTC
TRBV27,.,TRBJ2-7,TRBD1,CASSDRRTGRSIDEQYF,TGTGCCAGCAGTGACCGTCGGACAGGACGGTCTATCGACGAGCAGTACTTC
TRBV5-4,.,TRBJ1-6,TRBD1,CASSSGTGVERPLHF,TGTGCCAGCAGCTCCGGGACAGGGGTCGAACGGCCCCTCCACTTT
TRBV5-1,.,TRBJ2-7,.,CASSAGSATEPYEQYF,TGCGCCAGCAGCGCGGGGTCGGCGACCGAACCCTACGAGCAGTACTTC
TRBV27,.,TRBJ1-1,.,CASTRGRGGPLNTEAFF,TGTGCCAGCACAAGGGGAAGGGGCGGCCCCCTGAACACTGAAGCTTTCTTT
TRBV5-1,.,TRBJ2-5,.,CASTNLGTRQEAQYF,TGCGCCAGCACCAATCTAGGGACTCGCCAAGAGGCCCAGTACTTC
TRBV27,once,TRBJ2-2,.,CASSLYGDTGELFF,TGTGCCAGCAGTTTATACGGGGACACCGGGGAGCTGTTTTTT
TRBV12-5,once,TRBJ1-1,.,CASGLEVSTEAFF,TGTGCTAGTGGTTTGGAGGTGAGCACTGAAGCTTTCTTT
TRBV11-2,.,TRBJ2-1,TRBD1,CASSLATGGSYNEQFF,TGTGCCAGCAGCTTAGCGACAGGGGGCAGCTACAATGAGCAGTTCTTC
TRBV18,.,TRBJ1-5,TRBD1,CASSPGQGYQPQHF,TGTGCCAGCTCACCGGGACAGGGGTATCAGCCCCAGCATTTT
TRBV5-1,once,TRBJ2-3,TRBD2,CASSSPGLADSDTQYF,TGCGCCAGCAGCTCGCCGGGACTAGCGGATTCAGATACGCAGTATTTT
TRBV5-1,.,TRBJ2-2,.,CASLPGTNTGELFF,TGCGCCAGCCTCCCGGGTACGAACACCGGGGAGCTGTTTTTT
TRBV28,.,TRBJ2-1,TRBD2,CASSVSGSGYNEQFF,TGTGCCAGCAGTGTAAGCGGGAGCGGCTACAATGAGCAGTTCTTC
TRBV6-6,.,TRBJ2-1,TRBD2,CASKTGGRASDEQFF,TGTGCCAGCAAAACAGGCGGGAGGGCCAGCGATGAGCAGTTCTTC
TRBV29-1,.,TRBJ1-2,TRBD1,CSVGRDRIHYGYTF,TGCAGCGTTGGAAGGGACAGAATACACTATGGCTACACCTTC